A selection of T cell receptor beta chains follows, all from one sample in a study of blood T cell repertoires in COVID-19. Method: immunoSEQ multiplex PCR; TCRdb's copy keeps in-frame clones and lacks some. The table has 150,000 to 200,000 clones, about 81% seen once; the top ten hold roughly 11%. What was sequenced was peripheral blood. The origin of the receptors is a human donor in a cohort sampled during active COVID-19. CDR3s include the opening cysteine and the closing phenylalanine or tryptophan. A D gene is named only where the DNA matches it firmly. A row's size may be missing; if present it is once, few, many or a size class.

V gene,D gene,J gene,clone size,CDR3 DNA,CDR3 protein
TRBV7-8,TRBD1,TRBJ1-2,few,TGTGCCAGCAGCTTAAGGGACAGTAGGGGCTATGGCTACACCTTC,CASSLRDSRGYGYTF
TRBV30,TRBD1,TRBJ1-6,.,TGTGCCTGGAGTGCCCCTGACAGGGTTAATTCACCCCTCCACTTT,CAWSAPDRVNSPLHF
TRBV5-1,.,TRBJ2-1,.,TGCGCCAGCAGCTCGGAGGGGGGGTACAATGAGCAGTTCTTC,CASSSEGGYNEQFF
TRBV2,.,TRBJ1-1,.,TGTGCCAGCAGTGAAAGATGGTTCGGCACTGAAGCTTTCTTT,CASSERWFGTEAFF
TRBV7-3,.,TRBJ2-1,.,TGTGCCAGCAGCTTACTAGCGACGGAGGGCAATGAGCAGTTCTTC,CASSLLATEGNEQFF
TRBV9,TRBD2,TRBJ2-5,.,TGTGCCAGCAGCGTGGGAGGACTAGCGGTCTTCGTAGAGACCCAGTACTTC,CASSVGGLAVFVETQYF
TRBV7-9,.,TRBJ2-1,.,TGTGCCAGCAGCTCCTGGGACACAGGACTCAATGAGCAGTTCTTC,CASSSWDTGLNEQFF
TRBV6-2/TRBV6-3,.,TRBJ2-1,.,TGTGCCAGCAGTCGTCAGGCCTACAATGAGCAGTTCTTC,CASSRQAYNEQFF
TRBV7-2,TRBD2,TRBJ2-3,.,TGTGCCAGCAGCTTAGTGGGAGGGGGGACTAGCACTACAGATACGCAGTATTTT,CASSLVGGGTSTTDTQYF
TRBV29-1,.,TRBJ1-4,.,TGCAGCGTTACCAGAGGGCGGATAACTAATGAAAAACTGTTTTTT,CSVTRGRITNEKLFF
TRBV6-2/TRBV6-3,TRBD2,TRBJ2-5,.,TGTGCCAGCAGTTTCACTAGCGGGGGGCGGGAGACCCAGTACTTC,CASSFTSGGRETQYF
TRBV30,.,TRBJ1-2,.,TGTGCCTGGAGTGACCCAGGGGAGGGTAACTATGGCTACACCTTC,CAWSDPGEGNYGYTF
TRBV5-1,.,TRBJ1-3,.,TGCGCCAGCTCCGTCAGGTCGGAAGGAAACACCATATATTTT,CASSVRSEGNTIYF
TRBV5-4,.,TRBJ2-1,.,TGTGCCAGCAGCTTTAGGGGGAGCAATGAGCAGTTCTTC,CASSFRGSNEQFF
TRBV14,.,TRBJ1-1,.,TGTGCCAGCAGCCAAGGAACGTCGACAGCGACGGAAGCTTTCTTT,CASSQGTSTATEAFF
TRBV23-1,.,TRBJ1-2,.,TGCGCCAGCAGTCAGAAATCAGGGGAGAATGGCTACACCTTC,CASSQKSGENGYTF
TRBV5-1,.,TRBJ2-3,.,TGCGCCAGCAGCCTAGTACCAGATACGCAGTATTTT,CASSLVPDTQYF
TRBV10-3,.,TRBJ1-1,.,TGTGCCATCAGTGTCCCCGCCGGGACTGAAGCTTTCTTT,CAISVPAGTEAFF
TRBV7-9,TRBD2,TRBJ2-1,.,TGTGCCAGCAGCAAAACGGGACTAAATTACAATGAGCAGTTCTTC,CASSKTGLNYNEQFF
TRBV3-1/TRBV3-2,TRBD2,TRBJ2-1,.,TGTGCCAGCAGCCAAGATCGAGCGGGGGGTCGCTACAATGAGCAGTTCTTC,CASSQDRAGGRYNEQFF
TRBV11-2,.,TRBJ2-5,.,TGTGCCAGCAGCTCCCGACAGGAGTACCAAGAGACCCAGTACTTC,CASSSRQEYQETQYF
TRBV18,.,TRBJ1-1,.,TGTGCCAGCTGGGTCGGGTTGAACACTGAAGCTTTCTTT,CASWVGLNTEAFF
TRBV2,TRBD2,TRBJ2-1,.,TGTGCCAGCAGTAGGGAGGGCTTGATTGGGGAGCAGTTCTTC,CASSREGLIGEQFF
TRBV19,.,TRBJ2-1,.,TGTGCCAGTACTATCTCGGGAGCGACGTACAATGAGCAGTTCTTC,CASTISGATYNEQFF
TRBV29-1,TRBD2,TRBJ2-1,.,TGCAGCGTTGAAGGGGGCGGGGGCTCCTACAATGAGCAGTTCTTC,CSVEGGGGSYNEQFF
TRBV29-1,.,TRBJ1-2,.,TGCAGCGTGCGGCCCAATATCGAAAGACAGGCGGAATATGGCTACACCTTC,CSVRPNIERQAEYGYTF
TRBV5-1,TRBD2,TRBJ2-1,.,TGCGCCAGCAACCGGGAGGGTAACAATGAGCAGTTCTTC,CASNREGNNEQFF
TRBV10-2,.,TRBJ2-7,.,TGCGCCAGCAGTCAGGGGCCCACCTACGAGCAGTACTTC,CASSQGPTYEQYF
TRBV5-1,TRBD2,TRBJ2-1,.,TGCGCCAGCAGCTTTCAGGGAGGGCCCAATGAGCAGTTCTTC,CASSFQGGPNEQFF
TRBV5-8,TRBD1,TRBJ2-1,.,TGTGCCAGCAGCCGGGGACAGGGGGACCCACTGGGGCAGTTCTTC,CASSRGQGDPLGQFF
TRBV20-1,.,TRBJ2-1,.,TGCAGTGCTAGCTACTACAATGAGCAGTTCTTC,CSASYYNEQFF
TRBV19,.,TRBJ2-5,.,TGTGCCAGTAATCAGGGTCCGTGGGAGACCCAGTACTTC,CASNQGPWETQYF
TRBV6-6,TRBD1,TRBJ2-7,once,TGTGCCAGCAGTTACTTAACAGGGGGCCTCTACGAGCAGTACTTC,CASSYLTGGLYEQYF
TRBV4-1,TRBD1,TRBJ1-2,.,TGCGCCAGCAGCCAATTACAGGGGTCTAACTATGGCTACACCTTC,CASSQLQGSNYGYTF
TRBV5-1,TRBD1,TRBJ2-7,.,TGCGCCAGCAGCCTCTGGACAGGGATCTCCTACGAGCAGTACTTC,CASSLWTGISYEQYF
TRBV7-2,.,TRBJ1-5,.,TGTGCCAGCAGCTCCGGACTTAGCAATCAGCCCCAGCATTTT,CASSSGLSNQPQHF
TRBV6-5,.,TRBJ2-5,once,TGTGCCAGCAGTTACAGCCAGGGCCTCCAAGAGACCCAGTACTTC,CASSYSQGLQETQYF
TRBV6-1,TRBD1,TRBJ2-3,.,TGTGCCAGCAGTGAATTCCTTACAGGGGGCGTCAGCACAGATACGCAGTATTTT,CASSEFLTGGVSTDTQYF
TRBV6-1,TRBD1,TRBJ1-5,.,TGTGCCAGCAGTGAGGACAGGGGGGCGAATTTGGGCAATCAGCCCCAGCATTTT,CASSEDRGANLGNQPQHF
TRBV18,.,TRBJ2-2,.,TGTGCCAGCTCACCAACACTAACGAACACCGGGGAGCTGTTTTTT,CASSPTLTNTGELFF
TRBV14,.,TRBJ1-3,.,TGTGCCAGCAGCCAACACAAGGGGTTTTCTGGAAACACCATATATTTT,CASSQHKGFSGNTIYF
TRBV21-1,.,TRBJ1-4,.,TGTGCCAGCAGCAATCGTTTTAGGGCAGGGGTTAGTGTTTCAACTAATGAAAAACTGTTTTTT,CASSNRFRAGVSVSTNEKLFF